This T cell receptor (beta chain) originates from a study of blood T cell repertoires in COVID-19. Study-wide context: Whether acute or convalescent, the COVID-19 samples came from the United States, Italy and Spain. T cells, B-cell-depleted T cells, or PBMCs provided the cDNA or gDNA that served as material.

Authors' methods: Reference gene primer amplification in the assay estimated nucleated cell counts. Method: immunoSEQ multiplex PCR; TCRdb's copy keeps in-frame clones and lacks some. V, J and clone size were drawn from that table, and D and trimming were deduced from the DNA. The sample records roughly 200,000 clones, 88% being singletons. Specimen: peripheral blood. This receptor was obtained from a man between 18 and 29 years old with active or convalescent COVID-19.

CDR3 nucleotide sequence: TGCGCCAGCAGCACCGGACAGGGGTTCGGGGAGCAGTACTTC. Translation: CASSTGQGFGEQYF. The chain recombines TRBV5-1 with TRBJ2-7; the match to TRBD1 covers 9 bases. The CDR3 consists of 14 residues. With V trimmed by 4 bases and J by 7 bases, 9 bases remained unmatched. Germline CDR1 and CDR2: SGHRS and YFSETQ.